What follows are 9 T cell receptor beta chains derived from one specimen sequenced in a study of cytomegalovirus exposure and HLA in healthy donors. PCR was performed using 60 Vbeta and 13 Jbeta primers. Data came from immunoSEQ multiplex PCR; TCRdb stores just in-frame clones and leaves some out. The data hold about 98,000 clones, with about 81% observed a single time. The sample comprised PBMCs. The origin of the receptors is a man younger than 30 in good health and CMV-seropositive.

This clone was counted a single time. The V call is TRBV27, the J call TRBJ2-5; TRBD2 might be the D (5 bases). The length of the CDR3 is 16 residues. Germline lookup yields CDR1 MNHEY and CDR2 SMNVEV (reference sequence). Between the trimmed V and J ends, which lost 6 bases and 1 base, there was a span of 18 bases. Here the CDR3 reads CASSLDPRARQETQYF. CDR3 bases: TGTGCCAGCAGCCTCGATCCGAGGGCGCGCCAAGAGACCCAGTACTTC.

This clone was recorded once. This chain uses TRBV28 with TRBJ2-7; 11 bases are a match to TRBD1. The V gene end was trimmed by 6 bases and the J gene end by 5 bases; junction bases not matched to a gene: 6. The germline V gene has CDR1 MDHEN and CDR2 SYDVKM. The CDR3 length is 14 residues. CDR3 DNA: TGTGCCAGCAGACCTGGGACAGGGGGGAACGAGCAGTACTTC. It codes for CASRPGTGGNEQYF.

This clone has just one count. This rearrangement joins TRBV29-1 to TRBJ2-5; D may be TRBD2 (5 bases). Trimming left V 6 bases short and J 4 bases short, with 12 bases between. In germline, CDR1 is SQVTM, CDR2 ANQGSEA. This CDR3 region has 12 residues. This CDR3 reads CSVAEGRETQYF. CDR3 DNA sequence: TGCAGCGTCGCCGAGGGAAGAGAGACCCAGTACTTC.

The chain links TRBV6-4 to TRBJ2-3, with 12 bases matching TRBD1. The germline gives CDR1 MRHNA, CDR2 SNTAGT. Losses at the gene ends were 5 bases for V and 1 base for J; bases not matched to a gene: 7. The CDR3 extends over 17 amino acids. The CDR3 DNA follows: TGTGCCAGCAGTTCCGGGACAGGGGGCAGGGGCACAGATACGCAGTATTTT. The encoded protein is CASSSGTGGRGTDTQYF.

This chain links TRBV11-1 with TRBJ2-1; D remains ambiguous. The CDR3 is made up of 15 amino acids. Germline CDR1 SGHAT, CDR2 FQDESV (reference sequence). Trimming took 2 bases from V and 0 from J, leaving 8 bases between them. For the CDR3, the DNA is TGTGCCAGCAGCTTATTTAGGAGCTCCTACAATGAGCAGTTCTTC. Amino acids: CASSLFRSSYNEQFF.

The chain combines TRBV28 with TRBJ2-1, with a possible D match to TRBD1 (9 bases). The germline gives CDR1 MDHEN, CDR2 SYDVKM. Trimming removed 6 bases at V and 5 bases at J, with 17 bases between. The CDR3 consists of 15 residues. CDR3: CASSGGDREDNEQFF. CDR3 DNA sequence: TGTGCCAGCAGCGGGGGGGACAGGGAGGACAATGAGCAGTTCTTC.

CDR3 sequence reads: CASSLGTETYEQYF. The CDR3 DNA reads TGTGCCAGCAGTTTAGGGACAGAGACCTACGAGCAGTACTTC. The chain carries TRBV27 and TRBJ2-7; TRBD1 agrees at 7 bases. V shed 2 bases, J shed 2 bases, and the junction held 3 bases outside the gene matches. This CDR3 is 14 amino acids long. The germline V gene encodes CDR1 MNHEY and CDR2 SMNVEV (reference sequence).

This clone was observed a single time. V and J are TRBV5-4 and TRBJ2-2, with D unclear. The germline V gene encodes CDR1 SGHNT and CDR2 YYREEE (reference sequence). The length of the CDR3 is 12 residues. Trimming left V 0 bases short and J 10 bases short, with 7 bases between. CDR3 coding DNA: TGTGCCAGCAGCTTGGGTCGGTCGGAGCTGTTTTTT. As protein: CASSLGRSELFF.

The chain links TRBV27 to TRBJ2-5, with 10 bases identical to TRBD2. This CDR3 has 16 residues. CDR1 MNHEY and CDR2 SMNVEV come from the germline V gene (reference sequence). The ends lost 4 bases at V and 6 bases at J; junction bases unmatched: 11. CDR3 amino acids: CASSSWEGSGGKTQYF. CDR3 coding DNA: TGTGCCAGCAGTTCCTGGGAGGGTAGCGGGGGGAAGACCCAGTACTTC.